This entry concerns a single T cell receptor (beta chain). Antigen: not known. This CDR3 is built from 13 residues. V was shortened by 7 bases and J by 0 bases, with 10 bases between the two germline ends. From germline, CDR1 is MNHNY and CDR2 SVGAGI (reference sequence). This entry comes from a study of chemoradiotherapy in HPV16-positive cancers. The overall study: Candidate HPV-specific T-cell clones and common TCR motifs came from functional assays in two HPV16-positive patients.

Repertoires were generated with immunoSEQ multiplex PCR, while TCRdb's copy carries only in-frame clones and drops some. Of some 19,000 clones listed, around 84% are singletons. Whole-study findings and limits: Candidate HPV-specific clones and E7-related TCR motifs grew in tumor during treatment. Functional assays defining HPV-specific T cells used only a couple of HPV16-positive patients.

The TCR sequence derives from a human donor with HPV-associated anogenital cancer. Sequenced material: blood, taken from a patient who underwent chemoradiotherapy. The chain couples TRBV6-6 to TRBJ2-7, with no clear D. The CDR3 reads CASIAASSYEQYF. For the CDR3, the DNA is TGTGCCAGCATCGCGGCCAGCTCCTACGAGCAGTACTTC.